What follows describes a single T cell receptor (beta chain). The CDR3 totals 18 residues. Germline lookup yields CDR1 SGHDT and CDR2 YYEEEE. The junction had 10 bases not matched to a gene; V was cut back by 1 base and J by 0 bases. This specimen comes from a study of blood T cell repertoires in COVID-19. Only in-frame clones appear in the TCRdb table, and some are missing; sequencing was by immunoSEQ multiplex PCR. Of 55,000 to 70,000 clones in the sample, around 86% were seen once. The TCR comes from a woman under 30 with acute or convalescent COVID-19. J is TRBJ2-3 and V is TRBV5-6, with TRBD1 identical over 8 bases. Sequenced input: peripheral blood. The CDR3 sequence: CASSLFRTGISSTDTQYF. Written as DNA, the CDR3 is TGTGCCAGCAGCTTGTTTAGGACAGGGATCTCTAGCACAGATACGCAGTATTTT.